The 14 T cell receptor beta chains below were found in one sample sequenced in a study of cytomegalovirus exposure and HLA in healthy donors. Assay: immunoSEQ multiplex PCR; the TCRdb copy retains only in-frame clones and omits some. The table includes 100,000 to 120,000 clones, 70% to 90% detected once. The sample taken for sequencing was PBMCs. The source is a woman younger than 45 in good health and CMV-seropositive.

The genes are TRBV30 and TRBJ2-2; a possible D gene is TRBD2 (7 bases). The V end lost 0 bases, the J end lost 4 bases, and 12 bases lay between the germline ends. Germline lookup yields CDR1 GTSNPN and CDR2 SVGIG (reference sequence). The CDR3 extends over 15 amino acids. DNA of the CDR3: TGTGCCTGGAGTGTAGGCGGGGGCCCCACCGGGGAGCTGTTTTTT. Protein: CAWSVGGGPTGELFF.

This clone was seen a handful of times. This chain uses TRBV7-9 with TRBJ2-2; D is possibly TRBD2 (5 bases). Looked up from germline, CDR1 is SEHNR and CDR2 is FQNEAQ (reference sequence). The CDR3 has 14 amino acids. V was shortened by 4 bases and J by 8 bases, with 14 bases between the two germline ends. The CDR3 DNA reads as TGTGCCAGCAGCTCCGACTACCCATCTGGGGAGCTGTTTTTT. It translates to CASSSDYPSGELFF.

CDR3 loop: CASRPTGRNTEAFF. For the CDR3, the DNA is TGTGCCAGCAGGCCGACAGGGCGGAACACTGAAGCTTTCTTT. The chain is built from TRBV6-1 and TRBJ1-1; 7 bases align to TRBD1. Unmatched junction bases numbered 5, after V lost 6 bases and J lost 1 base. Germline-derived CDR1 and CDR2 are MNHNS and SASEGT. The CDR3 has 14 residues.

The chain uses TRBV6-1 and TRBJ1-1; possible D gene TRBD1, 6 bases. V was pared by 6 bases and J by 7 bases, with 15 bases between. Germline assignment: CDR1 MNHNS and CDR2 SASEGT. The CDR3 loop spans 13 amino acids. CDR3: CASSAGPRGEAFF. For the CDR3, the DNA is TGTGCCAGCAGCGCCGGGCCCAGGGGTGAAGCTTTCTTT.

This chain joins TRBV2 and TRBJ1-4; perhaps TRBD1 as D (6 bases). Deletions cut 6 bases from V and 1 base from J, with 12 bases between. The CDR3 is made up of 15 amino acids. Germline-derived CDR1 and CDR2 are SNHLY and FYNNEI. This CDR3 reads CASSAQGLTNEKLFF. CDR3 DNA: TGTGCCAGCAGCGCACAGGGCTTAACTAATGAAAAACTGTTTTTT.

The DNA for the CDR3 is TGTGCCACCAGCAGAGAGAACAGGAACACTGAAGCTTTCTTT. It yields the protein CATSRENRNTEAFF. The chain joins TRBV15 to TRBJ1-1; D unclear. V was trimmed by 0 bases and J by 1 base, leaving 6 bases between them. Germline V gene lookup returns CDR1 LNHNV and CDR2 YYDKDF (reference sequence). The CDR3 runs to 14 residues. The whole variable domain, remainder taken from reference TRBV15 and TRBJ1-1, is DAMVIQNPRYQVTQFGKPVTLSCSQTLNHNVMYWYQQKSSQAPKLLFHYYDKDFNNEADTPDNFQSRRPNTSFCFLDIRSPGLGDTAMYLCATSRENRNTEAFFGQGTRLTVV.

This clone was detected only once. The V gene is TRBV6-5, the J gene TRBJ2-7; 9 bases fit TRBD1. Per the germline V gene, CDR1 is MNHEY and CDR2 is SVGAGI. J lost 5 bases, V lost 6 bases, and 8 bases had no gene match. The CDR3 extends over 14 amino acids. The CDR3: CASRTGTGTHEQYF. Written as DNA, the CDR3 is TGTGCCAGCAGGACCGGGACAGGGACCCACGAGCAGTACTTC.

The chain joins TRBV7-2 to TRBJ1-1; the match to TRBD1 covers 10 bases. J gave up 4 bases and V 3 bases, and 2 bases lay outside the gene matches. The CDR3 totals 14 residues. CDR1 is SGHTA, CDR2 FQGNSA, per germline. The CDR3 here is CASSFRTGGTEAFF. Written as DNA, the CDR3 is TGTGCCAGCAGCTTTAGGACAGGGGGCACTGAAGCTTTCTTT.

The DNA for the CDR3 is TGTGCCAGCAGCTTAACTGATAGGGACAGCCTATCTAACTATGGCTACACCTTC. Translating gives CASSLTDRDSLSNYGYTF. The chain couples TRBV7-3 to TRBJ1-2, with 7 bases that match TRBD1. V was clipped by 0 bases and J by 0 bases; unmatched bases: 10. The CDR3 has 18 amino acids. The germline gives CDR1 SGHTA, CDR2 FQGTGA.

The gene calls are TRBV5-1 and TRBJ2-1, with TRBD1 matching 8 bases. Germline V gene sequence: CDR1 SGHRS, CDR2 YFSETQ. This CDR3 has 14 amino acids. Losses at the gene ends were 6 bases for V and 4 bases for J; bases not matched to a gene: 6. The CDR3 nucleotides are TGCGCCAGCAACGGACAGGGCAGTTACAATGAGCAGTTCTTC. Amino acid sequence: CASNGQGSYNEQFF.

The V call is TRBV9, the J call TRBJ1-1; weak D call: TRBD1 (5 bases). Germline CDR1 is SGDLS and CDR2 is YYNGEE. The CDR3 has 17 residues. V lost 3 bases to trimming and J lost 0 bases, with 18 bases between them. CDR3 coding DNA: TGTGCCAGCAGCGCGACTCAACAGGCTCCTATGAACACTGAAGCTTTCTTT. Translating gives CASSATQQAPMNTEAFF.

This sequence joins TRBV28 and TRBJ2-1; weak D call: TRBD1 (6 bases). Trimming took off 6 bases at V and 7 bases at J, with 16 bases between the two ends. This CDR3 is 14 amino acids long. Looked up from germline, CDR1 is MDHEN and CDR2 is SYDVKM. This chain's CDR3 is CASRRQGKENEQFF. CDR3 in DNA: TGTGCCAGCAGGAGGCAGGGGAAGGAGAATGAGCAGTTCTTC.

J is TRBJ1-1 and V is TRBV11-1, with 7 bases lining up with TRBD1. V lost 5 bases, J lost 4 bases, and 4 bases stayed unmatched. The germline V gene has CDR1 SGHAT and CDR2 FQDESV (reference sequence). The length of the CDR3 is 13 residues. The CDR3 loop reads CASSRNRGTEAFF. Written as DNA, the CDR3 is TGTGCCAGCAGCCGTAACAGGGGCACTGAAGCTTTCTTT. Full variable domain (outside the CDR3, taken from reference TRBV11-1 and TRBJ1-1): EAEVAQSPRYKITEKSQAVAFWCDPISGHATLYWYRQILGQGPELLVQFQDESVVDDSQLPKDRFSAERLKGVDSTLKIQPAELGDSAMYLCASSRNRGTEAFFGQGTRLTVV.

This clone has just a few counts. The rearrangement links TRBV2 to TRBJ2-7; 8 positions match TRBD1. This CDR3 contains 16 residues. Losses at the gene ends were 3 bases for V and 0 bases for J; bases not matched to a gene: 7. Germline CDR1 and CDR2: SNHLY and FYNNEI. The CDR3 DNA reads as TGTGCCAGCAGTGACAGGGGGCGTTCCAGCTCCTACGAGCAGTACTTC. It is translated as CASSDRGRSSSYEQYF.